This is a list of T cell receptor beta chains from one sample in a study of shared clonotypes between healthy human individuals. The data were produced by immunoSEQ multiplex PCR, yet TCRdb's version contains in-frame clones alone and is incomplete. The data show 600,000 to 750,000 clones, with less than 95% seen just once and more than 30% held by the top ten. Sequencing used memory CD8+ T cells from PBMCs. The source is a man aged 18-30 years in good health. Some clones in this sample may be carry-over from other donors' samples. The CDR3 runs from the conserved cysteine through the conserved F or W. The D gene is left open where the match is weak.

J gene	D gene	V gene	CDR3 protein
TRBJ2-2	-	TRBV7-9	CASSLAETALNTGELFF
TRBJ2-5	TRBD1	TRBV4-1	CASSPLGQGAWETQYF
TRBJ2-7	-	TRBV5-5	CASSRVPSPKTVSYEQYF
TRBJ1-2	TRBD1	TRBV28	CASSLVGQEVNYGYTF
TRBJ2-7	-	TRBV2	CASIEGASYEQYF
TRBJ1-4	-	TRBV11-2	CASSDTWGALEKLFF
TRBJ1-1	-	TRBV5-1	CASSEWTSHPNTEAFF
TRBJ2-1	TRBD2	TRBV10-3	CAISEPGGSGNYNEQFF
TRBJ1-2	-	TRBV29-1	CSVADSIYGYTF
TRBJ1-1	-	TRBV27	CASSFPGGTEAFF
TRBJ2-7	TRBD1	TRBV7-9	CASTLGQGREQYF
TRBJ2-1	TRBD2	TRBV4-1	CASSQGLAVSSYNEQFF
TRBJ2-1	-	TRBV9	CASSGSGHLYNEQFF
TRBJ1-5	-	TRBV28	CASSLAVNLSPQHF
TRBJ2-5	-	TRBV27	CASSLSGQETQYF
TRBJ1-2	-	TRBV27	CASSLSQGTYGYTF
TRBJ2-1	TRBD2	TRBV9	CASTRREREAVYEQFF
TRBJ2-2	TRBD2	TRBV7-3	CASSPGSGTNTGELFF
TRBJ2-7	TRBD1	TRBV27	CASSLRGTGILYEQYF
TRBJ1-2	TRBD1	TRBV6-5	CASTGGLGYGYTF
TRBJ2-7	-	TRBV14	CASSQGSYEQYF
TRBJ2-3	-	TRBV6-5	CASSYSTGSTDTQYF
TRBJ2-1	TRBD1	TRBV5-4	CASSSDRGLNEQFF
TRBJ2-7	-	TRBV11-3	CASSQEFSYEQYF
TRBJ2-2	-	TRBV9	CASSVGGGLTGELFF
TRBJ1-2	-	TRBV2	CASWRSYGYTF
TRBJ2-3	-	TRBV7-9	CASSFSVSTDTQYF
TRBJ2-1	-	TRBV11-2	CASSLERGSYNEQFF
TRBJ1-2	TRBD1	TRBV28	CASSFQGATGYTF
TRBJ2-7	TRBD1	TRBV11-1	CASSLGDRVGAEQYF
TRBJ2-5	-	TRBV11-2	CASSEVWSETQYF
TRBJ2-1	-	TRBV7-8	CASSLAGLGGSYNEQFF
TRBJ2-7	TRBD2	TRBV4-2	CASSQESGTSRYEQYF
TRBJ1-2	-	TRBV27	CASSTNQRTPLGYGYTF
TRBJ2-7	-	TRBV4-1	CASSQAAGQGVPYEQYF
TRBJ1-5	-	TRBV6-1	CASSDLWDPNSNQPQHF